This T cell receptor beta chain is from a study of blood T cell repertoires in COVID-19. Looking at the study overall: Sample material is recorded as cDNA or gDNA derived from T cells, B-cell-depleted T cells, or PBMCs.

Produced via immunoSEQ multiplex PCR; TCRdb's table is partial and in-frame only. The profile shows about 170,000 clones, around 84% of them singletons. The germline CDR1 and CDR2 sequences are SEHNR and FQNEAQ (reference sequence). V shed 1 base and J shed 3 bases, with 11 bases lying between them. This CDR3 is 15 amino acids long. The rearrangement links TRBV7-9 to TRBJ2-3; D is possibly TRBD2 (5 bases). The TCR originated in a woman in her 70s with COVID-19, enrolled during active disease. The sequenced sample consisted of peripheral blood. The CDR3 sequence: CASSLGLAYTDTQYF. CDR3 coding DNA: TGTGCCAGCAGCTTAGGTCTAGCCTATACAGATACGCAGTATTTT.